Below are 8 T cell receptor beta chains sequenced from a single sample in a study of T-cell memory formation after mild COVID-19. TCRdb reprocessed the 5' RACE reads via MiXCR and lists one record per CDR3 protein. Of 200,000 or so distinct CDR3 sequences detected, 9.5% appear once; the ten largest clones hold roughly 3.5%. The sample was PBMCs or a T cell subset sorted from them (not recorded which). These receptors were obtained from a man between 18 and 29 years old who had mild COVID-19 (a few samples of this study predate the infection). Cell type and time point are not known.

This clonotype was counted ten times or more. CDR3 residues: CASSAEFTEAFF. The CDR3 coding sequence is TGCGCCAGCAGCGCTGAATTCACTGAAGCTTTCTTT. This chain links TRBV5-1 with TRBJ1-1; no clear D. The germline V and J ends were trimmed by 4 bases and 4 bases, with 8 bases remaining between them. CDR1 and CDR2 (germline): SGHRS, YFSETQ. The CDR3 is 12 residues long.

The chain combines TRBV11-2 with TRBJ2-1, with no clear D. In germline, CDR1 is SGHAT, CDR2 FQNNGV. V was clipped by 6 bases and J by 5 bases, with 5 bases between them. CDR3 length equals 11 residues. Here the CDR3 reads CASRRDNEQFF. In nucleotides, the CDR3 is TGTGCCAGCAGGAGAGACAATGAGCAGTTCTTC.

This clonotype occurred a few times. The chain is built from TRBV9 and TRBJ2-3, with D tentatively TRBD1 or TRBD2 (5 bases each). There are 17 residues in the CDR3. CDR1 is SGDLS, CDR2 YYNGEE, per germline. Deletions cut 0 bases from V and 2 bases from J, with 16 bases between. The CDR3 DNA sequence: TGTGCCAGCAGCGTAGGGCACGGAGGACATTTCACAGATACGCAGTATTTT. Protein product: CASSVGHGGHFTDTQYF.

The chain links TRBV28 to TRBJ2-7, with 7 bases lining up with TRBD2. CDR1 and CDR2 (germline): MDHEN, SYDVKM. This CDR3 region has 14 residues. J lost 1 base, V lost 8 bases, and 8 bases had no gene match. CDR3 in amino acids: CASGKAGVSYEQYV. In nucleotides, the CDR3 is TGTGCCAGCGGGAAGGCGGGAGTATCCTACGAGCAGTACGTC.

This clonotype was detected ten times or more. The germline gene is not matched at one end of the junction; a read error may be the cause. The genes are TRBV2 and TRBJ1-4, with no clear D. The CDR3 is made up of 12 amino acids. Germline assignment: CDR1 SNHLY and CDR2 FYNNEI. The CDR3 nucleotides are TGTGCCAGCAGTCCCTTGGAGACGGGTGTCCATTTT. It translates to CASSPLETGVHF. Filled out from reference TRBV2 and TRBJ1-4, the complete variable domain reads EPEVTQTPSHQVTQMGQEVILRCVPISNHLYFYWYRQILGQKVEFLVSFYNNEISEKSEIFDDQFSVERPDGSNFTLKIRSTKLEDSAMYFCASSPLETGVHFGSGTQLSVL.

This clonotype appeared a few times. The V call is TRBV18, the J call TRBJ1-3; D not certain. Germline CDR1 reads KGHSH; CDR2 reads LQKENI. The V gene lost 2 bases and the J gene lost 3 bases, with 14 bases spanning the gap. The CDR3 length is 16 residues. The CDR3 loop is CASSPARVLSGNTIYF. Here the CDR3 DNA reads TGTGCCAGCTCACCAGCAAGGGTTCTGAGTGGAAACACCATATATTTT. The full variable domain, rest sourced from reference TRBV18 and TRBJ1-3, is NAGVMQNPRHLVRRRGQEARLRCSPMKGHSHVYWYRQLPEEGLKFMVYLQKENIIDESGMPKERFSAEFPKEGPSILRIQQVVRGDSAAYFCASSPARVLSGNTIYFGEGSWLTVV.

This clonotype has a handful of counts. The chain joins TRBV4-1 to TRBJ2-5, with 9 nucleotides matching TRBD2. With 0 bases clipped from V and 2 bases from J, the junction kept 4 bases outside the gene matches. CDR1 and CDR2 from the germline V gene are MGHRA and YSYEKL. The CDR3 extends over 16 amino acids. CDR3 in DNA: TGCGCCAGCAGCCAAGACTTAGCGGGGGATCAAGAGACCCAGTACTTC. Translating gives CASSQDLAGDQETQYF.

This chain joins TRBV3-1 and TRBJ2-4; 8 bases match TRBD1. Trimming at V came to 5 bases and at J to 6 bases, leaving 12 bases not matched to a gene. The CDR3 consists of 16 residues. Per the germline V gene, CDR1 is LGHDT and CDR2 is YNNKEL (reference sequence). CDR3 in amino acids: CASSTLTGQARNIQYF. DNA of the CDR3: TGTGCCAGCAGCACCCTTACGGGACAGGCCCGAAACATTCAGTACTTC.